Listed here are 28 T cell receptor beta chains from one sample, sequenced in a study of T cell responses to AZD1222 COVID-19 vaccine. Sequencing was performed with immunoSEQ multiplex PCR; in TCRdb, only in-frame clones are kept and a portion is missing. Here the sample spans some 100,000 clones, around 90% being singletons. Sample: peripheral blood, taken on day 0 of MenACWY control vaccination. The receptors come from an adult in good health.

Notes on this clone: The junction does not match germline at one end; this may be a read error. CDR3 coding DNA: TGTGCTAGCAGCCCGGGACAGGGATTCTACAATGAGCAGTTCTTC. Its translation: CASSPGQGFYNEQFF. V gene TRBV7-7 combines with J gene TRBJ2-1; 9 bases line up with TRBD1. The length of the CDR3 is 15 residues. The V gene's germline CDR1 is SSHAT and CDR2 FNYEAQ (reference sequence).

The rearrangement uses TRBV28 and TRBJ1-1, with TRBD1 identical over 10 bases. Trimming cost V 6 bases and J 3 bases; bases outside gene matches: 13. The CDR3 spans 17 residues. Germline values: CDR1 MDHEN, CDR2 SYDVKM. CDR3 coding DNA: TGTGCCAGCAGCCCGACAGGGGGCGCGGATAAGGACACTGAAGCTTTCTTT. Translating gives CASSPTGGADKDTEAFF.

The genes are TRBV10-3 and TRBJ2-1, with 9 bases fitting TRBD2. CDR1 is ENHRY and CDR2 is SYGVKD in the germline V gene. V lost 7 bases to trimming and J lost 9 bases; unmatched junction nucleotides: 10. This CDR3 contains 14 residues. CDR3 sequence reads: CAITDSGSVGEQFF. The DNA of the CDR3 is TGTGCCATCACTGATAGCGGGAGTGTTGGTGAGCAGTTCTTC.

The CDR3 DNA reads as TGTGCCCGGTCTATGGATAACTATGGCTACACCTTC. Translating it yields CARSMDNYGYTF. The genes are TRBV30 and TRBJ1-2; D ambiguous. The CDR3 contains 12 residues. The germline CDR1 and CDR2 sequences are GTSNPN and SVGIG (reference sequence). The ends were cut back, 8 bases at V and 1 base at J, with 11 bases in the middle.

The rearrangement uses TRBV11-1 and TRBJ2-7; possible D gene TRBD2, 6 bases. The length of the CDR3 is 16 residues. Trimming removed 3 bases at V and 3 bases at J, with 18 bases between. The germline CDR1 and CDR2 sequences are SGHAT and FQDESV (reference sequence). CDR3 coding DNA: TGTGCCAGCAGCTTCGGAGGGTCGGGCCTCTTCTACGAGCAGTACTTC. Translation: CASSFGGSGLFYEQYF.

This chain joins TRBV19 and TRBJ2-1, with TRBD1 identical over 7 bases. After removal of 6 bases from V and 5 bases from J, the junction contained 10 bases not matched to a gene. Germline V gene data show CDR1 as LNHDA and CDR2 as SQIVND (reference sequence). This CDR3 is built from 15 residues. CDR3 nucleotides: TGTGCCAGTAGCGTTGACAGGGCCCCTAACAATGAGCAGTTCTTC. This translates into CASSVDRAPNNEQFF.

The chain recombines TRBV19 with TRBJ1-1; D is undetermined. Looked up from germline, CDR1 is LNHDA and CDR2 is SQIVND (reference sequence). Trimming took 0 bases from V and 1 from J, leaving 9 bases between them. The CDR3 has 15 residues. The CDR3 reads CASSIEREWNTEAFF. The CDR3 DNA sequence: TGTGCCAGTAGTATAGAGAGAGAATGGAACACTGAAGCTTTCTTT.

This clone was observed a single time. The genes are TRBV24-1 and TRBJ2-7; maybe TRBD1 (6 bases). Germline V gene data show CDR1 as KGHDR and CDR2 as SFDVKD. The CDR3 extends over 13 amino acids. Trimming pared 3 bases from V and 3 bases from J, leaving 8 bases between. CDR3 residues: CATSDQDSYEQYF. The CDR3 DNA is TGTGCCACCAGTGATCAGGACAGCTACGAGCAGTACTTC.

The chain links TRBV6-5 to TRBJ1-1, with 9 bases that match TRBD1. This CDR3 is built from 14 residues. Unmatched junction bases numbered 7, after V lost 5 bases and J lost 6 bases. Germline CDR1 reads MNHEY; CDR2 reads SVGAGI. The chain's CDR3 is CASSKLGQGPEAFF. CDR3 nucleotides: TGTGCCAGCAGTAAATTGGGACAGGGACCTGAAGCTTTCTTT.

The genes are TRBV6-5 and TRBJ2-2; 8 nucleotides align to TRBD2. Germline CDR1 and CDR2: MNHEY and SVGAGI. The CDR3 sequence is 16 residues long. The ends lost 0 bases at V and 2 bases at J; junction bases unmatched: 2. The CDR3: CASSYSRGANTGELFF. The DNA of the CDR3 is TGTGCCAGCAGTTACTCGCGGGGGGCAAACACCGGGGAGCTGTTTTTT.

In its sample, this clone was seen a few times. This CDR3 reads CASSLRHSMDAAYEQYF. The CDR3 DNA sequence: TGTGCCAGCAGTTTGCGACACTCTATGGATGCAGCCTACGAGCAGTACTTC. The rearrangement uses TRBV27 and TRBJ2-7; D remains ambiguous. This CDR3 spans 17 amino acids. Trimming shortened V by 3 bases and J by 2 bases, and 20 bases separated the two germline ends. Looked up from germline, CDR1 is MNHEY and CDR2 is SMNVEV (reference sequence).

CDR3 sequence reads: CASSQGHGTEAFF. The CDR3 bases are TGTGCCAGCAGCCAAGGACATGGGACAGAAGCTTTCTTT. V gene TRBV6-5 combines with J gene TRBJ1-1; tentative D call: TRBD1 (6 bases). This CDR3 has 13 amino acids. Trimming took 6 bases from V and 8 from J, leaving 16 bases between them. The V gene's germline CDR1 is MNHEY and CDR2 SVGAGI.

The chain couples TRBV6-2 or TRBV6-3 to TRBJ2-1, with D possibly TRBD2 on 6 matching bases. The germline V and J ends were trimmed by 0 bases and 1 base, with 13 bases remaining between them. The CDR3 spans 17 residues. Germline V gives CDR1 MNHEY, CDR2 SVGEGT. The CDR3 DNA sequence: TGTGCCAGCAGTTACTCGCCGGAGGGTTTTTCCTACAATGAGCAGTTCTTC. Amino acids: CASSYSPEGFSYNEQFF.

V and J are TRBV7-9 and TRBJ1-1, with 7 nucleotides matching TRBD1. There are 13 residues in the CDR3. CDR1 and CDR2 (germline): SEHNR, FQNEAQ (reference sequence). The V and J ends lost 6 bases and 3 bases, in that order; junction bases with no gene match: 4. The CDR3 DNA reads TGTGCCAGCAGGCTCCAGGGGGACACTGAAGCTTTCTTT. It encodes CASRLQGDTEAFF. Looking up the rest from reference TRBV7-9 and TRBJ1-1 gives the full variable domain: DTGVSQNPRHKITKRGQNVTFRCDPISEHNRLYWYRQTLGQGPEFLTYFQNEAQLEKSRLLSDRFSAERPKGSFSTLEIQRTEQGDSAMYLCASRLQGDTEAFFGQGTRLTVV.

The CDR3 nucleotides are TGTGCCAGCAGTTGGGAGGTAACCGGGGAGCTGTTTTTT. This codes for CASSWEVTGELFF. The chain is built from TRBV6-2 or TRBV6-3 and TRBJ2-2; possibly TRBD2 for D (6 bases). V dropped 4 bases and J dropped 5 bases, with 8 bases sitting between them. This CDR3 has 13 residues. Germline V gene lookup returns CDR1 MNHEY and CDR2 SVGEGT.

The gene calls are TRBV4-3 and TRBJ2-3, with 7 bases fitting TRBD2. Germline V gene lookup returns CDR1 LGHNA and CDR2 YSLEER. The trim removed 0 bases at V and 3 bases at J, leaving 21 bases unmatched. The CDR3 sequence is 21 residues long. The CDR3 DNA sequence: TGCGCCAGCAGCCAAGAAGCTCAGCGGGAATTTCCTCGATCTCGTACAGATACGCAGTATTTT. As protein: CASSQEAQREFPRSRTDTQYF.

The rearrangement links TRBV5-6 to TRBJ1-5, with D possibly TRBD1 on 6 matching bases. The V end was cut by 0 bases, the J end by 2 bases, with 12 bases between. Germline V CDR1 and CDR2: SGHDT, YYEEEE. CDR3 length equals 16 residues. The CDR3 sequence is CASSLAWGPGNQPQHF. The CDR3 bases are TGTGCCAGCAGCTTGGCCTGGGGGCCGGGCAATCAGCCCCAGCATTTT.

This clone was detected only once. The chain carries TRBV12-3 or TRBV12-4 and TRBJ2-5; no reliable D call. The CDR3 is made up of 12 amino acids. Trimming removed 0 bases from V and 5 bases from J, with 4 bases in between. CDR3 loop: CASSLAVETQYF. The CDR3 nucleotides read TGTGCCAGCAGTTTAGCTGTGGAGACCCAGTACTTC.

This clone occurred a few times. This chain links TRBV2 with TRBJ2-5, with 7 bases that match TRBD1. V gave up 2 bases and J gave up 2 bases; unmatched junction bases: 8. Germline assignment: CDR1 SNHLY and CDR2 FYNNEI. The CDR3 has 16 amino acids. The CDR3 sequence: CASSEYAVGQQETQYF. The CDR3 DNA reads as TGTGCCAGCAGTGAATACGCGGTGGGACAGCAAGAGACCCAGTACTTC.

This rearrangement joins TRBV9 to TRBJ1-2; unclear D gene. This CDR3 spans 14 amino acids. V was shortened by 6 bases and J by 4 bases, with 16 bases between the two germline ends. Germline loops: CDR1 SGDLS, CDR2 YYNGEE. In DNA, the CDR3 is TGTGCCAGCACCCTAAACGGGGAGGTCTATGGCTACACCTTC. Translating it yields CASTLNGEVYGYTF.

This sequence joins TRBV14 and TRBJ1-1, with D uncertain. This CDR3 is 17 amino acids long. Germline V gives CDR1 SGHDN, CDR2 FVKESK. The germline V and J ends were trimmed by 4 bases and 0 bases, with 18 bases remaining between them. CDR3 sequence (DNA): TGTGCCAGCAGCCCCAACGCGGGCCGGGCAATGAACACTGAAGCTTTCTTT. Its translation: CASSPNAGRAMNTEAFF.

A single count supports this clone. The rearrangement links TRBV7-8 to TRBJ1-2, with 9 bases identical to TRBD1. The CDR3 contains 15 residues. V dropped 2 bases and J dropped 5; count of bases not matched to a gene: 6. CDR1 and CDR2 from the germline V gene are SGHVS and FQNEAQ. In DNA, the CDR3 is TGTGCCAGCAGCTTATTGACAGGGGGGGTTTATGGCTACACCTTC. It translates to CASSLLTGGVYGYTF.

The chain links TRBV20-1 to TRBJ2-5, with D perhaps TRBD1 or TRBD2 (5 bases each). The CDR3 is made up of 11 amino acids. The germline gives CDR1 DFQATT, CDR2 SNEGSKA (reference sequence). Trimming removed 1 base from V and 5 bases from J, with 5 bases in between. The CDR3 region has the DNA TGCAGTGCTAGAGGGGGGGAGACCCAGTACTTC. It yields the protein CSARGGETQYF.

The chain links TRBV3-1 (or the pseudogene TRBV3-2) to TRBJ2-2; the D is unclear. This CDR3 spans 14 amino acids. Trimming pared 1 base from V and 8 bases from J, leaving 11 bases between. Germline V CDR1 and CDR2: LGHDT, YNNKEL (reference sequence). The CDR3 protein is CASSQASRSGELFF. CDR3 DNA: TGTGCCAGCAGCCAAGCCAGCCGATCTGGGGAGCTGTTTTTT.

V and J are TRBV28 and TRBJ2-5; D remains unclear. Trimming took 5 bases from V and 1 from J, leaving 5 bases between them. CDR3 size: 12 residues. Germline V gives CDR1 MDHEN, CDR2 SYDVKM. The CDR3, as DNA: TGTGCCAGCAGTCCAACCCAAGAGACCCAGTACTTC. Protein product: CASSPTQETQYF.

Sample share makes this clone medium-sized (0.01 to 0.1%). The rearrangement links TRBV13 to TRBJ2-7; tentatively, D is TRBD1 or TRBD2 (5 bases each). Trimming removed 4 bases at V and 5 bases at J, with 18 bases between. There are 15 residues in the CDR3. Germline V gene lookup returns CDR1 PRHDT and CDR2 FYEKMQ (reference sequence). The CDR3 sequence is CASSSNEWGSHEQYF. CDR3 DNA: TGTGCCAGCAGCTCAAATGAATGGGGGTCCCACGAGCAGTACTTC.

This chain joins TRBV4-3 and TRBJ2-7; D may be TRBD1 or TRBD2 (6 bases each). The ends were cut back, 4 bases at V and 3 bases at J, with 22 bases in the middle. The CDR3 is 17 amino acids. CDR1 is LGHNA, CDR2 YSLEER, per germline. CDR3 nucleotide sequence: TGCGCCAGCAGCCGACAACTTCTGCGGGACACGCTCTACGAGCAGTACTTC. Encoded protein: CASSRQLLRDTLYEQYF.

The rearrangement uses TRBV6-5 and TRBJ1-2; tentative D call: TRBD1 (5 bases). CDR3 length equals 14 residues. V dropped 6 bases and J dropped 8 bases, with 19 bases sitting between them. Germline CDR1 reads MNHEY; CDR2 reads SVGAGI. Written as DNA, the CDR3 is TGTGCCAGCAGACCCGGGACGGGCGTTGGGGGCTACACCTTC. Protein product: CASRPGTGVGGYTF.